Listed below are T cell receptor beta chains from one sample, sequenced in a study of T cell changes during pregnancy in multiple sclerosis. Sequenced by immunoSEQ multiplex PCR; TCRdb stores in-frame clones only, minus some. The sample lists some 54,000 clones; just over 90% were seen once. Sequenced material: peripheral blood, taken after pregnancy. The receptors were gathered from a female donor with multiple sclerosis, enrolled in a pregnancy study. Each CDR3 is given with its conserved first and last residue. Fields, in order: D gene, clone size, J gene, V gene, CDR3 protein, CDR3 DNA. D genes are given only for firm matches. Rows may omit the clone size; those that give it use once, few, many or a size class.

>NA|NA|TRBJ2-7|TRBV2
CASSGRVYSYEQYF
TGTGCCAGCAGTGGGCGGGTATACTCCTACGAGCAGTACTTC
>NA|once|TRBJ2-1|TRBV18
CASSTTGINEQFF
TGTGCCAGCTCAACTACAGGGATTAATGAGCAGTTCTTC
>TRBD1|NA|TRBJ1-3|TRBV9
CASSVLGGSSGNTIYF
TGTGCCAGCAGCGTCTTAGGGGGCAGTTCTGGAAACACCATATATTTT
>NA|NA|TRBJ1-1|TRBV29-1
CSGGGMNTEAFF
TGCAGCGGGGGAGGGATGAACACTGAAGCTTTCTTT
>NA|NA|TRBJ2-1|TRBV28
CASSILYNEQFF
TGTGCCAGCAGTATACTCTACAATGAGCAGTTCTTC
>NA|NA|TRBJ1-5|TRBV4-2
CASSQVGVSGYQPQHF
TGTGCCAGCAGCCAAGTCGGAGTGTCAGGGTATCAGCCCCAGCATTTT
>NA|NA|TRBJ2-7|TRBV5-1
CASSLDRNYEQYF
TGCGCCAGCAGCTTGGACAGAAACTACGAGCAGTACTTC
>NA|NA|TRBJ2-7|TRBV5-6
CASSITGLGSYEQYF
TGTGCCAGCAGCATAACGGGACTCGGATCCTACGAGCAGTACTTC
>TRBD2|NA|TRBJ2-3|TRBV5-4
CASSLVASGSRGSFTDTQYF
TGTGCCAGCAGCTTGGTGGCTAGCGGGAGTAGGGGTTCGTTCACAGATACGCAGTATTTT
>NA|NA|TRBJ1-6|TRBV6-5
CASSYGLWQGYSPLHF
TGTGCCAGCAGTTACGGATTATGGCAGGGTTATTCACCCCTCCACTTT
>NA|NA|TRBJ2-1|TRBV7-9
CASSTVGYREHNEQFF
TGTGCCAGCAGTACAGTGGGCTACCGGGAGCACAATGAGCAGTTCTTC
>NA|NA|TRBJ2-7|TRBV29-1
CSVGNRVGEQYF
TGCAGCGTCGGAAACAGGGTTGGAGAGCAGTACTTC
>NA|NA|TRBJ1-1|TRBV18
CASSPSAGSKNTEAFF
TGTGCCAGCTCACCATCAGCGGGCAGTAAAAACACTGAAGCTTTCTTT
>TRBD1|few|TRBJ1-1|TRBV11-3
CASSHRGTGSIEAFF
TGTGCCAGCAGCCATCGTGGGACAGGGAGTATTGAAGCTTTCTTT
>NA|NA|TRBJ2-5|TRBV7-2
CASSLTLGGETQYF
TGTGCCAGCAGCTTAACCCTCGGGGGAGAGACCCAGTACTTC
>NA|NA|TRBJ1-1|TRBV19
CASSVGQTGTEAFF
TGTGCCAGTAGTGTAGGACAGACGGGCACTGAAGCTTTCTTT
>NA|NA|TRBJ1-1|TRBV6-1
CASSEPRTYFEAFF
TGTGCCAGCAGTGAACCGCGCACTTACTTTGAAGCTTTCTTT
>TRBD2|NA|TRBJ2-1|TRBV7-3
CASSGGLATINEQFF
TGTGCCAGCAGCGGGGGACTAGCCACTATAAATGAGCAGTTCTTC
>TRBD2|NA|TRBJ2-1|TRBV11-3
CASSPVSGISSYNEQFF
TGTGCCAGCAGCCCGGTGAGCGGGATTAGCTCCTACAATGAGCAGTTCTTC
>TRBD2|NA|TRBJ2-1|TRBV9
CASSSMTSGIYNEQFF
TGTGCCAGCAGCTCCATGACTAGCGGGATTTACAATGAGCAGTTCTTC
>TRBD1|NA|TRBJ1-2|TRBV6-6
CASSTRDRNYGYTF
TGTGCCAGCAGCACCCGGGACAGGAATTATGGCTACACCTTC
>NA|NA|TRBJ1-4|TRBV19
CASSSQRGNEKLFF
TGTGCCAGTAGTTCCCAGCGAGGGAATGAAAAACTGTTTTTT
>NA|NA|TRBJ1-2|TRBV28
CASTGAPAYGYTF
TGTGCCAGCACTGGGGCCCCAGCCTATGGCTACACCTTC
>TRBD1|NA|TRBJ2-2|TRBV15
CATSRGRGSTGELFF
TGTGCCACCAGCAGAGGCAGGGGGAGCACCGGGGAGCTGTTTTTT
>NA|NA|TRBJ2-7|TRBV7-2
CASSPSTTYEQYF
TGTGCCAGCAGCCCTAGTACCACCTACGAGCAGTACTTC
>TRBD1|NA|TRBJ1-3|TRBV2
CASKADRVVGNTIYF
TGTGCCAGCAAGGCCGACAGGGTAGTTGGAAACACCATATATTTT
>NA|NA|TRBJ2-7|TRBV5-1
CASSLSGGSSEQYF
TGCGCCAGCAGCTTGTCAGGGGGGAGTAGCGAGCAGTACTTC
>NA|NA|TRBJ1-2|TRBV4-3
CASSQDLQGRNGYTF
TGCGCCAGCAGCCAAGATCTACAGGGCCGAAATGGCTACACCTTC
>TRBD1|NA|TRBJ2-5|TRBV2
CASSAVQQGPRETQYF
TGTGCCAGCAGTGCCGTTCAACAGGGGCCAAGGGAGACCCAGTACTTC
>NA|NA|TRBJ1-2|TRBV18
CASSSSTGSGGDGYTF
TGTGCCAGCTCATCATCCACGGGATCTGGAGGAGATGGCTACACCTTC
>NA|NA|TRBJ2-3|TRBV27
CASSRRTTGFFGTDTQYF
TGTGCCAGCAGTCGCCGAACCACAGGTTTTTTCGGCACAGATACGCAGTATTTT
>NA|NA|TRBJ2-7|TRBV19
CASSSGGRSYEQYF
TGTGCCAGTAGTAGCGGGGGCCGTTCCTACGAGCAGTACTTC
>NA|NA|TRBJ1-2|TRBV12-5
CASGLHGARGYTF
TGTGCTAGTGGTTTGCATGGGGCAAGAGGCTACACCTTC
>TRBD2|NA|TRBJ2-7|TRBV4-3
CASSQDLAGASYEQYF
TGCGCCAGCAGCCAGGACCTAGCGGGAGCAAGCTACGAGCAGTACTTC